This T cell receptor (beta chain) originates from a study of blood T cell repertoires in COVID-19. Study in general: Acute-phase and convalescent COVID-19 samples originated in the United States, Italy and Spain.

Original analysis: Scientists estimated how many nucleated cells there were by amplifying reference gene primers. Profiled with immunoSEQ multiplex PCR; TCRdb holds only in-frame clones, not every one. D and trimming come from the DNA, and the V and J calls and clone size come from that table. The sample has around 250,000 clones; about 85% are singletons. The table lists this clone with a count of one. This CDR3 contains 13 residues. Per germline, CDR1 SGHAT and CDR2 FQNNGV. Trimming stripped 2 bases from V and 3 bases from J, with 7 bases between. Material: peripheral blood. The receptor's source is a man younger than 40 who had recovered from COVID-19. The rearrangement joins TRBV11-2 to TRBJ2-5; D gene uncertain. The CDR3 sequence is CASSLIRKETQYF. Written as DNA, the CDR3 is TGTGCCAGCAGCTTAATCAGGAAAGAGACCCAGTACTTC.